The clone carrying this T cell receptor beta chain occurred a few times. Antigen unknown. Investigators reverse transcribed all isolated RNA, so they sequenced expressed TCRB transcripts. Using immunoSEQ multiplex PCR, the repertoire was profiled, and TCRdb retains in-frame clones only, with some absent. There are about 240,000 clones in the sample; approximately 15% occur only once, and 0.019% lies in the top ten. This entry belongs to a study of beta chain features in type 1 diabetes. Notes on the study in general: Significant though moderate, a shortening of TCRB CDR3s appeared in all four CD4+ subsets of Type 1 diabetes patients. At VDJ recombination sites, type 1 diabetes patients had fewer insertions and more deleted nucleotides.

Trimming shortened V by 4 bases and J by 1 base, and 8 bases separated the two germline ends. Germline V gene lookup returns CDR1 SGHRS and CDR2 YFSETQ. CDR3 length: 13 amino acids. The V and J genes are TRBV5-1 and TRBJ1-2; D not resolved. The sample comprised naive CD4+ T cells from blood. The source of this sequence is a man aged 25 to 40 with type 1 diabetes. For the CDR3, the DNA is TGCGCCAGCAGCCCCCGGGATAACTATGGCTACACCTTC. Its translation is CASSPRDNYGYTF.